This T cell receptor beta chain was profiled in a study of shared clonotypes between healthy human individuals. About the study: Each donor's CD8 memory used one plate, CD8 naive two, each CD4 subset three.

The V and J ends lost 4 bases and 4 bases respectively, with 15 bases between them. CDR1 is SGDLS and CDR2 is YYNGEE in the germline V gene. The CDR3 runs 15 residues. The assay was immunoSEQ multiplex PCR, and TCRdb's table has in-frame clones only and misses some. The sample shows more than 550,000 clones, less than 95% of them seen only once. V usage is TRBV9 and J usage is TRBJ1-3, with D possibly TRBD1 on 6 matching bases. The sample comprised memory CD8+ T cells from PBMCs. Subset of the sample: CD45RO+ cells pooled with CCR7-negative TemRA cells. This TCR derives from a man younger than 30 in good health. Some clones in this sample may be carry-over from other donors' samples. CDR3 nucleotide sequence: TGTGCCAGCAGCCCCCCGGGGGCACGAGGAAACACCATATATTTT. Translating it yields CASSPPGARGNTIYF.